Here is one T cell receptor (beta chain) with its context. Its antigen is as yet unknown. This record belongs to a study of T cell responses to AZD1222 COVID-19 vaccine. At the level of the study: The study pooled second doses at about 4 or about 12 weeks.

Using immunoSEQ multiplex PCR, the repertoire was profiled, and TCRdb retains in-frame clones only, with some absent. The repertoire holds 150,000 or so clones, with 89% as singletons. The CDR3 is made up of 16 amino acids. CDR1 MNHEY and CDR2 SVGAGI come from the germline V gene. The V segment lost 4 bases and the J segment 5 bases; nucleotides outside the gene matches: 8. Study-level findings and limits: Clonal diversity was possibly underestimated, and the donors were mostly white British, with more females. Baseline serostatus was positive in only six AZD1222 recipients.

The sequence was collected from an adult in good health. Specimen: peripheral blood, collected on day 0 of AZD1222 vaccination. The rearrangement uses TRBV6-5 and TRBJ2-5; the match to TRBD1 covers 12 bases. The DNA for the CDR3 is TGTGCCAGCAGTTCCCGGGACAGGGGGCGGGAGGAGACCCAGTACTTC. Its protein product is CASSSRDRGREETQYF.